This T cell receptor beta chain was sequenced during a study of technical replicates of blood from a few donors. Trimming cost V 2 bases and J 4 bases; bases outside gene matches: 5. CDR3 length equals 14 residues. The V gene's germline CDR1 is SGDLS and CDR2 YYNGEE. Repertoires were generated with immunoSEQ multiplex PCR, while TCRdb's copy carries only in-frame clones and drops some. The table lists 77,000 or so clones, roughly 92% of them singletons. The chain is built from TRBV9 and TRBJ1-1, with 7 bases identical to TRBD1. This clonotype was sampled from a human donor in good health. The sample consisted of T cells isolated from PBMCs. The CDR3 here is CASSVEGAITEAFF. The CDR3, as DNA: TGTGCCAGCAGCGTGGAGGGGGCGATCACTGAAGCTTTCTTT.